These T cell receptor beta chains were read from a single sample in a study of blood T cell repertoires in COVID-19. The data were produced by immunoSEQ multiplex PCR, yet TCRdb's version contains in-frame clones alone and is incomplete. Here the sample spans 160,000 or so clones, roughly 82% being singletons. What was sequenced was PBMCs or T cells enriched from blood (not recorded which). The receptors originated from a man aged 50-60 years who had recovered from COVID-19. Each CDR3 is given with its conserved first and last residue. The D gene is left open where the match is weak. Clone size, where shown, is once, few, many, or a class for clones that have expanded.

d_call: NA; j_call: TRBJ1-4; cdr3_length: 15; clone_size: NA; v_call: TRBV18; cdr3_aa: CASSPRGQSWEKLFF; cdr3_nt: TGTGCCAGCTCACCACGGGGCCAATCGTGGGAAAAACTGTTTTTT
d_call: NA; j_call: TRBJ1-2; cdr3_length: 15; clone_size: NA; v_call: TRBV3-1/TRBV3-2; cdr3_aa: CASSQSGGVGLGYTF; cdr3_nt: TGTGCCAGCAGCCAATCGGGGGGGGTTGGTTTAGGCTACACCTTC
d_call: NA; j_call: TRBJ1-1; cdr3_length: 15; clone_size: NA; v_call: TRBV9; cdr3_aa: CASSVESVIWSEAFF; cdr3_nt: TGTGCCAGCAGCGTAGAATCGGTAATATGGTCTGAAGCTTTCTTT
d_call: NA; j_call: TRBJ2-7; cdr3_length: 12; clone_size: NA; v_call: TRBV2; cdr3_aa: CASSRQSYEQYF; cdr3_nt: TGTGCCAGCAGTCGTCAGTCCTACGAGCAGTACTTC
d_call: TRBD1; j_call: TRBJ1-4; cdr3_length: 18; clone_size: NA; v_call: TRBV5-4; cdr3_aa: CASSDARTGFMSGEKLFF; cdr3_nt: TGTGCCAGCAGCGATGCAAGGACAGGGTTTATGAGTGGTGAAAAACTGTTTTTT
d_call: NA; j_call: TRBJ2-3; cdr3_length: 14; clone_size: NA; v_call: TRBV5-8; cdr3_aa: CASSLGTRTDTQYF; cdr3_nt: TGTGCCAGCAGCTTGGGGACACGCACAGATACGCAGTATTTT
d_call: NA; j_call: TRBJ1-5; cdr3_length: 12; clone_size: NA; v_call: TRBV12-3/TRBV12-4; cdr3_aa: CASSGAEAAQHF; cdr3_nt: TGTGCCAGCAGTGGGGCAGAGGCGGCCCAGCATTTT
d_call: TRBD2; j_call: TRBJ2-1; cdr3_length: 16; clone_size: NA; v_call: TRBV19; cdr3_aa: CASSLLSSGGRNEQFF; cdr3_nt: TGTGCCAGTAGTCTCCTATCTAGCGGGGGCCGCAATGAGCAGTTCTTC
d_call: NA; j_call: TRBJ1-1; cdr3_length: 13; clone_size: NA; v_call: TRBV12-3/TRBV12-4; cdr3_aa: CASLRVTNTEAFF; cdr3_nt: TGTGCCAGTCTGAGGGTAACAAACACTGAAGCTTTCTTT
d_call: NA; j_call: TRBJ1-1; cdr3_length: 14; clone_size: NA; v_call: TRBV3-1/TRBV3-2; cdr3_aa: CASSQVQGNTEAFF; cdr3_nt: TGTGCCAGCAGCCAAGTTCAGGGGAACACTGAAGCTTTCTTT
d_call: NA; j_call: TRBJ2-7; cdr3_length: 12; clone_size: NA; v_call: TRBV3-1/TRBV3-2; cdr3_aa: CASSLRAGEEYF; cdr3_nt: TGTGCCAGCAGCCTGCGGGCCGGAGAGGAGTACTTC
d_call: NA; j_call: TRBJ1-5; cdr3_length: 14; clone_size: NA; v_call: TRBV20-1; cdr3_aa: CSASPGPSAGPQHF; cdr3_nt: TGCAGTGCTAGTCCTGGGCCGTCTGCTGGGCCCCAGCATTTT
d_call: NA; j_call: TRBJ1-5; cdr3_length: 15; clone_size: NA; v_call: TRBV19; cdr3_aa: CASSQRTEPNQPQHF; cdr3_nt: TGTGCCAGTAGTCAAAGGACAGAACCCAATCAGCCCCAGCATTTT
d_call: NA; j_call: TRBJ1-5; cdr3_length: 13; clone_size: NA; v_call: TRBV5-1; cdr3_aa: CASSFSPGQPQHF; cdr3_nt: TGCGCCAGCAGCTTTTCCCCAGGGCAGCCCCAGCATTTT
d_call: TRBD1; j_call: TRBJ1-5; cdr3_length: 15; clone_size: NA; v_call: TRBV2; cdr3_aa: CASSGGQGIGLPQHF; cdr3_nt: TGTGCCAGCAGTGGGGGACAGGGTATAGGGCTGCCCCAGCATTTT
d_call: TRBD1; j_call: TRBJ1-2; cdr3_length: 14; clone_size: many; v_call: TRBV25-1; cdr3_aa: CASSGGQGAQGYTF; cdr3_nt: TGTGCCAGCAGTGGGGGACAGGGGGCACAGGGCTACACCTTC
d_call: NA; j_call: TRBJ2-5; cdr3_length: 15; clone_size: once; v_call: TRBV19; cdr3_aa: CASSIDSTFQETQYF; cdr3_nt: TGTGCCAGTAGTATCGACAGCACCTTCCAAGAGACCCAGTACTTC
d_call: TRBD2; j_call: TRBJ2-2; cdr3_length: 15; clone_size: once; v_call: TRBV19; cdr3_aa: CASTGGGTTYRELFF; cdr3_nt: TGTGCCAGTACTGGCGGGGGGACTACTTACCGGGAGCTGTTTTTT
d_call: TRBD1; j_call: TRBJ1-6; cdr3_length: 18; clone_size: NA; v_call: TRBV11-2; cdr3_aa: CASSLVGTGVFNNSPLHF; cdr3_nt: TGTGCCAGCAGCTTAGTTGGGACAGGGGTCTTTAATAATTCACCCCTCCACTTT
d_call: TRBD1; j_call: TRBJ1-2; cdr3_length: 19; clone_size: NA; v_call: TRBV4-1; cdr3_aa: CASSPRTGTGAPVTRGYTF; cdr3_nt: TGCGCCAGCAGCCCGCGCACCGGGACAGGGGCCCCGGTAACTAGAGGCTACACCTTC
d_call: NA; j_call: TRBJ2-1; cdr3_length: 16; clone_size: few; v_call: TRBV19; cdr3_aa: CASSIYPVSGGHEQFF; cdr3_nt: TGTGCCAGTAGTATTTATCCGGTGTCAGGGGGGCATGAGCAGTTCTTC
d_call: TRBD2; j_call: TRBJ2-2; cdr3_length: 16; clone_size: NA; v_call: TRBV3-1/TRBV3-2; cdr3_aa: CASSRSGAGGAGELFF; cdr3_nt: TGTGCCAGCAGCCGCTCTGGGGCGGGGGGAGCCGGGGAGCTGTTTTTT
d_call: NA; j_call: TRBJ2-2; cdr3_length: 15; clone_size: few; v_call: TRBV29-1; cdr3_aa: CSVANVSGWAGELFF; cdr3_nt: TGCAGCGTCGCGAACGTGTCAGGGTGGGCCGGGGAGCTGTTTTTT
d_call: NA; j_call: TRBJ1-1; cdr3_length: 13; clone_size: NA; v_call: TRBV11-2; cdr3_aa: CASSTQGNTEAFF; cdr3_nt: TGTGCCAGCAGTACGCAGGGGAACACTGAAGCTTTCTTT
d_call: NA; j_call: TRBJ2-1; cdr3_length: 15; clone_size: once; v_call: TRBV7-6; cdr3_aa: CASRPSDLSYNEQFF; cdr3_nt: TGTGCCAGCAGACCCTCAGATCTCTCCTACAATGAGCAGTTCTTC
d_call: TRBD1; j_call: TRBJ1-3; cdr3_length: 16; clone_size: many; v_call: TRBV9; cdr3_aa: CASSSGGIRPGNTIYF; cdr3_nt: TGTGCCAGCAGCTCAGGGGGGATTAGGCCTGGAAACACCATATATTTT
d_call: TRBD1; j_call: TRBJ1-2; cdr3_length: 17; clone_size: NA; v_call: TRBV30; cdr3_aa: CAWSAPGQGRRNYGYTF; cdr3_nt: TGTGCCTGGAGTGCCCCGGGACAGGGAAGGCGGAACTATGGCTACACCTTC
d_call: NA; j_call: TRBJ2-7; cdr3_length: 11; clone_size: NA; v_call: TRBV10-1; cdr3_aa: CASRWALEQYF; cdr3_nt: TGCGCCAGCAGGTGGGCTCTCGAGCAGTACTTC
d_call: NA; j_call: TRBJ1-2; cdr3_length: 13; clone_size: few; v_call: TRBV30; cdr3_aa: CAWSVDGNYGYTF; cdr3_nt: TGTGCCTGGAGTGTCGACGGGAACTATGGCTACACCTTC
d_call: TRBD1; j_call: TRBJ1-2; cdr3_length: 13; clone_size: NA; v_call: TRBV11-2; cdr3_aa: CASSDRANYGYTF; cdr3_nt: TGTGCCAGCAGTGACAGGGCAAACTATGGCTACACCTTC
d_call: NA; j_call: TRBJ1-1; cdr3_length: 11; clone_size: NA; v_call: TRBV12-3/TRBV12-4; cdr3_aa: CASSVQFEAFF; cdr3_nt: TGTGCCAGCAGCGTTCAGTTTGAAGCTTTCTTT
d_call: TRBD2; j_call: TRBJ2-1; cdr3_length: 16; clone_size: once; v_call: TRBV3-1/TRBV3-2; cdr3_aa: CASSHRSGGSYNEQFF; cdr3_nt: TGTGCCAGCAGCCACCGTAGCGGGGGGTCCTACAATGAGCAGTTCTTC
d_call: TRBD1; j_call: TRBJ1-2; cdr3_length: 15; clone_size: NA; v_call: TRBV18; cdr3_aa: CASSPPGQLNYGYTF; cdr3_nt: TGTGCCAGCTCACCACCGGGACAGCTAAACTATGGCTACACCTTC
d_call: NA; j_call: TRBJ2-1; cdr3_length: 11; clone_size: NA; v_call: TRBV10-3; cdr3_aa: CAIIGANEQFF; cdr3_nt: TGTGCCATCATAGGAGCGAATGAGCAGTTCTTC
d_call: NA; j_call: TRBJ1-5; cdr3_length: 15; clone_size: NA; v_call: TRBV18; cdr3_aa: CASSPGGNSNQPQHF; cdr3_nt: TGTGCCAGCTCACCGGGGGGGAATAGCAATCAGCCCCAGCATTTT
d_call: NA; j_call: TRBJ2-5; cdr3_length: 15; clone_size: once; v_call: TRBV24-1; cdr3_aa: CATSEPTGDQETQYF; cdr3_nt: TGTGCCACCAGTGAGCCCACGGGGGATCAAGAGACCCAGTACTTC
d_call: NA; j_call: TRBJ1-6; cdr3_length: 17; clone_size: medium-sized; v_call: TRBV5-8; cdr3_aa: CASSLVAGADYNSPLHF; cdr3_nt: TGTGCCAGCAGCTTGGTGGCAGGGGCGGATTATAATTCACCCCTCCACTTT
d_call: NA; j_call: TRBJ1-3; cdr3_length: 15; clone_size: NA; v_call: TRBV27; cdr3_aa: CASSLFRGSGNTIYF; cdr3_nt: TGTGCCAGCAGTTTATTTCGGGGGTCTGGAAACACCATATATTTT
d_call: TRBD1; j_call: TRBJ2-7; cdr3_length: 15; clone_size: NA; v_call: TRBV28; cdr3_aa: CASQERQGNSYEQYF; cdr3_nt: TGTGCCAGCCAGGAGAGACAGGGTAATTCCTACGAGCAGTACTTC
d_call: NA; j_call: TRBJ1-3; cdr3_length: 15; clone_size: NA; v_call: TRBV5-4; cdr3_aa: CASSLAGSSGNTIYF; cdr3_nt: TGTGCCAGCAGCTTGGCGGGGAGCTCTGGAAACACCATATATTTT